Shown below are 8 T cell receptor beta chains from a single sample sequenced in a study of blood T cell repertoires in COVID-19. Assay: immunoSEQ multiplex PCR; the TCRdb copy retains only in-frame clones and omits some. Altogether roughly 85,000 clones are present, roughly 90% being singletons, with the ten largest covering roughly 30%. The sample consisted of peripheral blood. These receptors were taken from a man aged 50 to 60 with active or convalescent COVID-19.

This sequence joins TRBV18 and TRBJ2-7; TRBD1 matches at 9 bases. J lost 5 bases, V lost 3 bases, and 14 bases had no gene match. The V gene's germline CDR1 is KGHSH and CDR2 LQKENI. The CDR3 has 17 amino acids. CDR3 in amino acids: CASSPTISGTGSNEQYF. The CDR3 nucleotides read TGTGCCAGCTCACCTACGATATCCGGGACAGGGTCGAACGAGCAGTACTTC.

J is TRBJ1-5 and V is TRBV11-2; the D is unclear. The CDR3 is made up of 14 amino acids. With 6 bases removed from V and 5 bases from J, the gap between germline ends came to 14 bases. Germline CDR1 is SGHAT and CDR2 is FQNNGV. The CDR3 loop is CASRPPGDHQPQHF. CDR3 sequence (DNA): TGTGCCAGCAGACCCCCCGGGGATCATCAGCCCCAGCATTTT.

The genes are TRBV5-4 and TRBJ1-4; D is possibly TRBD1 (5 bases). The CDR3 has 15 residues. V lost 0 bases, J lost 4 bases, and 10 bases lay in between. Germline CDR1 SGHNT, CDR2 YYREEE (reference sequence). The CDR3 sequence is CASSLAGRVNEKLFF. CDR3 nucleotides: TGTGCCAGCAGCTTGGCGGGCAGGGTTAATGAAAAACTGTTTTTT.

V gene TRBV28 combines with J gene TRBJ2-7, with TRBD2 matching over 9 bases. The germline V gene encodes CDR1 MDHEN and CDR2 SYDVKM. This CDR3 has 16 residues. The V and J ends lost 4 bases and 3 bases, in that order; junction bases with no gene match: 10. CDR3 sequence (DNA): TGTGCCAGCAGTTCTAGCGGGATCCCGTATGGCTACGAGCAGTACTTC. This codes for CASSSSGIPYGYEQYF.

This clone was observed a single time. The chain employs TRBV10-3 and TRBJ1-1, with 10 bases matching TRBD1. Germline trimming cut 6 bases from V and 7 bases from J; bases unmatched to any gene: 8. Germline V CDR1 and CDR2: ENHRY, SYGVKD. This CDR3 is 14 amino acids long. This chain's CDR3 is CAIRPDRGRFEAFF. The CDR3 nucleotides are TGTGCCATCAGGCCAGACAGGGGGCGGTTTGAAGCTTTCTTT.

The count of this clone is one. The chain recombines TRBV6-1 with TRBJ1-2; D remains unclear. Trimming shortened V by 2 bases and J by 2 bases, and 12 bases separated the two germline ends. Germline CDR1 and CDR2: MNHNS and SASEGT. This CDR3 is built from 15 residues. This CDR3 is CASSEMGAPNYGYTF. Here the CDR3 DNA reads TGTGCCAGCAGTGAAATGGGAGCACCGAACTATGGCTACACCTTC.

This clone was seen only once. The J gene is TRBJ2-1, the V gene TRBV5-1, with unresolved D. Germline V gives CDR1 SGHRS, CDR2 YFSETQ. This CDR3 is built from 12 residues. V lost 0 bases and J 7 bases, leaving 5 bases between the germline ends. The CDR3 region has the DNA TGCGCCAGCAGCTTGGGAGATAATGAGCAGTTCTTC. Translated, it gives CASSLGDNEQFF.

The chain links TRBV19 to TRBJ1-6; weak D call: TRBD1 (5 bases). CDR3 length: 15 residues. Trimming took 5 bases from V and 7 from J, leaving 15 bases between them. Germline-derived CDR1 and CDR2 are LNHDA and SQIVND (reference sequence). CDR3 nucleotide sequence: TGTGCCAGTAGTCTAGGGCGACAGACAAATTCACCCCTCCACTTT. Its protein product is CASSLGRQTNSPLHF. The full variable domain, rest sourced from reference TRBV19 and TRBJ1-6, is DGGITQSPKYLFRKEGQNVTLSCEQNLNHDAMYWYRQDPGQGLRLIYYSQIVNDFQKGDIAEGYSVSREKKESFPLTVTSAQKNPTAFYLCASSLGRQTNSPLHFGNGTRLTVT.